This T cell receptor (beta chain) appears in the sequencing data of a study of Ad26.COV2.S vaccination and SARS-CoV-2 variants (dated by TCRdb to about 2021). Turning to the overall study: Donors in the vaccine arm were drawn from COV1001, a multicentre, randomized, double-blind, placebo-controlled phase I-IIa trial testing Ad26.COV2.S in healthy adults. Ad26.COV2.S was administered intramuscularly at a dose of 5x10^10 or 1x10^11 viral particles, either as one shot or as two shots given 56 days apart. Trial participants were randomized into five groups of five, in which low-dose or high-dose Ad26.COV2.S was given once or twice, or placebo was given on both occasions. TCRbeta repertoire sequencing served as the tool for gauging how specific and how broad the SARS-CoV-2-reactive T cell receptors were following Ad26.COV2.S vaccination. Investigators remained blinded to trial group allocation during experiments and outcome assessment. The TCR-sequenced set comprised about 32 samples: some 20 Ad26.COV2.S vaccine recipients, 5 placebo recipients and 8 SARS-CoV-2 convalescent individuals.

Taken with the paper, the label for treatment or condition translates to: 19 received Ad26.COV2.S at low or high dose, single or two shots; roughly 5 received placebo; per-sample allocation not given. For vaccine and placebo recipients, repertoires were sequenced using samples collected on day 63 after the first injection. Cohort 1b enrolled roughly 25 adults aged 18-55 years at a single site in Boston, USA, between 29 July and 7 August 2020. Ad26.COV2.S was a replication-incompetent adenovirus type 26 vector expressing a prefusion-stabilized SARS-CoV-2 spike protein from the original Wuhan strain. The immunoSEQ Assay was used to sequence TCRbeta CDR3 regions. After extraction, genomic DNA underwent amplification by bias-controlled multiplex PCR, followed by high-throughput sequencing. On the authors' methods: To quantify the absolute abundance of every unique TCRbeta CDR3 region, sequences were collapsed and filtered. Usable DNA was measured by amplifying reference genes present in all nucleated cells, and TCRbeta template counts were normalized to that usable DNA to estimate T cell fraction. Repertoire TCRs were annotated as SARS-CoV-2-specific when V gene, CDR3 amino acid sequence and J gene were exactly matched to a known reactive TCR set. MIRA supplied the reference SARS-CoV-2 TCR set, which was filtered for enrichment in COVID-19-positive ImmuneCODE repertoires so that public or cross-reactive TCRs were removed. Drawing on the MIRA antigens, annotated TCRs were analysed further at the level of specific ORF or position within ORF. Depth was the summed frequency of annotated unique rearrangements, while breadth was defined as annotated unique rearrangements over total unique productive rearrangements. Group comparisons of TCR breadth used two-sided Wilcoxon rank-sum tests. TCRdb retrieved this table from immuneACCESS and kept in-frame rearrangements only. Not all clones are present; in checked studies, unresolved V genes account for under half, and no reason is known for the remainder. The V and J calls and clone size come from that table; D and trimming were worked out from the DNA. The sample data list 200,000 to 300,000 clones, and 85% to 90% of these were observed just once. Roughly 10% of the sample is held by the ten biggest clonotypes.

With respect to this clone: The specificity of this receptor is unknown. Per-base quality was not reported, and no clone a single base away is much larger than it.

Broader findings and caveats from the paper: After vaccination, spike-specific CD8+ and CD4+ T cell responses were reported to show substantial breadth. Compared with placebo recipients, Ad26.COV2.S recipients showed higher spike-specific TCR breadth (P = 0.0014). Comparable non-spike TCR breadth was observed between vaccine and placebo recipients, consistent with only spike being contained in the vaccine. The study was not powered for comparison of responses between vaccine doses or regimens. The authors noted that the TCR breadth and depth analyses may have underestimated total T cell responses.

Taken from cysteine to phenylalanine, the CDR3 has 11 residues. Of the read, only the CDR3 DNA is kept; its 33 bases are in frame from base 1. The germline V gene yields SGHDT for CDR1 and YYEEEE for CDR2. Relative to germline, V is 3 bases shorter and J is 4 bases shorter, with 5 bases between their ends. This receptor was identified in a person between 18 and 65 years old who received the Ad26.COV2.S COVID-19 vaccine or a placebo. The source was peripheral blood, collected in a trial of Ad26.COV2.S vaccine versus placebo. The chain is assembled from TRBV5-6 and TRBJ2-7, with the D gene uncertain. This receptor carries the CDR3 CASSWSYEQYF. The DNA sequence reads TGTGCCAGCAGCTGGAGTTACGAGCAGTACTTC.